This T cell receptor (beta chain) was found in a study of shared clonotypes between healthy human individuals. Terminally differentiated effector memory CD45RA+ cells were excluded by CCR7 positive selection of CD45RO-negative cells. This clone was observed once. The V and J ends lost 6 bases and 5 bases respectively, with 14 bases between them. Germline CDR1 is MNHEY and CDR2 is SMNVEV (reference sequence). The CDR3 has 14 amino acids. Produced via immunoSEQ multiplex PCR; TCRdb's table is partial and in-frame only. Here the sample spans approximately 650,000 clones, over 95% being singletons. Sequencing was done on a sample of naive CD8+ T cells sorted from blood. This clonotype was sampled from a young woman in good health. The chain couples TRBV27 to TRBJ2-1, with TRBD2 as a possible D gene (6 bases). As DNA, the CDR3 is TGTGCCAGCAGATTCGGCGGGACTGACAATGAGCAGTTCTTC. Translated, it gives CASRFGGTDNEQFF.